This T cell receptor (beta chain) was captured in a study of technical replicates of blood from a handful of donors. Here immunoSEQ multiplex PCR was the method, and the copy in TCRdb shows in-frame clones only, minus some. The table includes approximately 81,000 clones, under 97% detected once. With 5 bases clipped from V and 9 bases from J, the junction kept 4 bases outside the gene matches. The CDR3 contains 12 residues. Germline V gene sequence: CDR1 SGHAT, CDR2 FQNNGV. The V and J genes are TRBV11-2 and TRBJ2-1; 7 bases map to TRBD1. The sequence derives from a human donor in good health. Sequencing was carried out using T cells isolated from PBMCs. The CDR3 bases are TGTGCCAGCAGCGCCACAGGGGCTGAGCAGTTCTTC. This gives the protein CASSATGAEQFF. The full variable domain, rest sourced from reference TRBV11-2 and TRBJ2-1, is EAGVAQSPRYKIIEKRQSVAFWCNPISGHATLYWYQQILGQGPKLLIQFQNNGVVDDSQLPKDRFSAERLKGVDSTLKIQPAKLEDSAVYLCASSATGAEQFFGPGTRLTVL.